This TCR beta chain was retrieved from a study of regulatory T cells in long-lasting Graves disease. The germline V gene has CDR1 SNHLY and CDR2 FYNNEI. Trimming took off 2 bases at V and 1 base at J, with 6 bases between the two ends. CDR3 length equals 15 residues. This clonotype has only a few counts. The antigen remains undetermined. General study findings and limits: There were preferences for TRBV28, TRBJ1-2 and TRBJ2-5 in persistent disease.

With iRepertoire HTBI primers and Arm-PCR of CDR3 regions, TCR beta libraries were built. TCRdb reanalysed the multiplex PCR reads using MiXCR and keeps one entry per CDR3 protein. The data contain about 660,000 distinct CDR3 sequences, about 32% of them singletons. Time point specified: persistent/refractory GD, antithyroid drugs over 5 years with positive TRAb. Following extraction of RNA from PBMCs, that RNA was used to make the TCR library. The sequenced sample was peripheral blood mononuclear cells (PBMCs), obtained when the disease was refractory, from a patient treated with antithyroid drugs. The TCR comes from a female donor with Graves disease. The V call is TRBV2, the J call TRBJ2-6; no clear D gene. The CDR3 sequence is CASSEFGSGANVLTF. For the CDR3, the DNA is TGTGCCAGCAGTGAATTCGGGTCTGGGGCCAACGTCCTGACTTTC. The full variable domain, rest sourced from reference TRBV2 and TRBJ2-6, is EPEVTQTPSHQVTQMGQEVILRCVPISNHLYFYWYRQILGQKVEFLVSFYNNEISEKSEIFDDQFSVERPDGSNFTLKIRSTKLEDSAMYFCASSEFGSGANVLTFGAGSRLTVL.